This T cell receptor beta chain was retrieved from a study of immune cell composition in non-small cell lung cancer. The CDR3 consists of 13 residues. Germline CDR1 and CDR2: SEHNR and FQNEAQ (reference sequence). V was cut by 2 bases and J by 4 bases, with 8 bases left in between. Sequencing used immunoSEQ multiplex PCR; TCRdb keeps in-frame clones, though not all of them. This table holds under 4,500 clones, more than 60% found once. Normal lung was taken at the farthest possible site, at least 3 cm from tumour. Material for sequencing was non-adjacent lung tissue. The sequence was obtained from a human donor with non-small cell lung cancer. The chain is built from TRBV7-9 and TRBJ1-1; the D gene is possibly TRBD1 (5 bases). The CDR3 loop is CASSLRQPTEAFF. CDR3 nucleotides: TGTGCCAGCAGCTTAAGACAGCCCACTGAAGCTTTCTTT.